This T cell receptor beta chain was documented in a study of cytomegalovirus exposure and HLA in healthy donors. In germline, CDR1 is SGHNT, CDR2 YYREEE (reference sequence). Trimming took 4 bases from V and 5 from J; bases not matched to a gene: 6. This CDR3 comprises 14 residues. PCR amplification relied on 60 Vbeta primers (plus 13 Jbeta primers). Sequenced by immunoSEQ multiplex PCR; TCRdb stores in-frame clones only, minus some. This table holds about 34,000 clones, approximately 82% found once. On this clone: As yet, its antigen is unknown.

Study conclusions and caveats: Being indistinguishable, some V segments were excluded, TRBV6-2 and TRBV6-3 among them.

The rearrangement links TRBV5-4 to TRBJ2-7, with 10 positions matching TRBD2. The sequence came from a woman between 18 and 29 years old in good health and CMV-seropositive. Sequenced sample: PBMCs. The CDR3 bases are TGTGCCAGCAGCCTGGGACTAGCGAGCGACGAGCAGTACTTC. Amino acids: CASSLGLASDEQYF. The full variable domain, completed using reference TRBV5-4 and TRBJ2-7, is ETGVTQSPTHLIKTRGQQVTLRCSSQSGHNTVSWYQQALGQGPQFIFQYYREEENGRGNFPPRFSGLQFPNYSSELNVNALELDDSALYLCASSLGLASDEQYFGPGTRLTVT.